Below, 26 T cell receptor beta chains from the same sample are listed, as sequenced in a study of blood T cell repertoires in COVID-19. The table came from immunoSEQ multiplex PCR; TCRdb's copy has only in-frame clones and leaves some out. This sample carries fewer than 350,000 clones, approximately 87% of them seen once, and the ten largest clones take 9.5% to 15%. What was sequenced was peripheral blood. The origin of the receptors is a woman aged 30 to 39 with COVID-19, enrolled during active disease.

The chain carries TRBV27 and TRBJ1-2; 7 nucleotides agree with TRBD1. The CDR3 spans 15 residues. Germline loops: CDR1 MNHEY, CDR2 SMNVEV (reference sequence). After removal of 5 bases from V and 8 bases from J, the junction contained 14 bases not matched to a gene. CDR3 sequence: CASSRKVTGELGYTF. The CDR3 nucleotides are TGTGCCAGCAGTAGGAAGGTCACAGGGGAATTGGGCTACACCTTC.

The chain combines TRBV18 with TRBJ2-3; TRBD2 matches at 13 bases. V was pared by 0 bases and J by 1 base, with 13 bases of the junction left unmatched. CDR3 size: 21 residues. Germline loops: CDR1 KGHSH, CDR2 LQKENI. CDR3 in DNA: TGTGCCAGCTCACCACCCTATCAACTAGCGGGGGGGCTCGGGGGCACAGATACGCAGTATTTT. This codes for CASSPPYQLAGGLGGTDTQYF.

The chain is built from TRBV6-5 and TRBJ1-6; tentatively, D is TRBD1 (6 bases). Germline-derived CDR1 and CDR2 are MNHEY and SVGAGI. V was clipped by 7 bases and J by 9 bases, with 13 bases between them. There are 13 residues in the CDR3. For the CDR3, the DNA is TGTGCCAGCAACCCCGGGGGGCGTTCACCCCTCCACTTT. As protein: CASNPGGRSPLHF.

This chain connects TRBV29-1 to TRBJ2-5; 11 positions agree with TRBD2. V lost 5 bases, J lost 1 base, and 6 bases stayed unmatched. The germline V gene has CDR1 SQVTM and CDR2 ANQGSEA. This CDR3 contains 15 residues. The CDR3 nucleotides read TGCAGCGTTCGCCCGGGACTAGCGGTCCAAGAGACCCAGTACTTC. It specifies CSVRPGLAVQETQYF. The variable domain in full, with the rest retrieved from reference TRBV29-1 and TRBJ2-5, is SAVISQKPSRDICQRGTSLTIQCQVDSQVTMMFWYRQQPGQSLTLIATANQGSEATYESGFVIDKFPISRPNLTFSTLTVSNMSPEDSSIYLCSVRPGLAVQETQYFGPGTRLLVL.

This chain connects TRBV7-6 to TRBJ1-1, with TRBD1 matching 9 bases. The V segment lost 5 bases and the J segment 3 bases; nucleotides outside the gene matches: 7. The germline V gene has CDR1 SGHVS and CDR2 FNYEAQ. The CDR3 totals 15 residues. The CDR3 spells CASSADRGVHTEAFF. The CDR3 bases are TGTGCCAGCAGCGCCGACAGGGGGGTACACACTGAAGCTTTCTTT.

The chain has TRBV25-1 and TRBJ1-1; no clear D. CDR3 length equals 12 residues. Trimming removed 6 bases from V and 1 base from J, with 6 bases in between. Per the germline V gene, CDR1 is MGHDK and CDR2 is SYGVNS. The CDR3 sequence: CASSTQNTEAFF. In DNA, the CDR3 is TGTGCCAGCAGCACACAGAACACTGAAGCTTTCTTT.

J is TRBJ2-2 and V is TRBV6-5; D not certain. V lost 6 bases and J lost 3, with 14 bases in between. Per the germline V gene, CDR1 is MNHEY and CDR2 is SVGAGI. The CDR3 covers 15 residues. The CDR3 DNA reads TGTGCCAGCAGGCGACCGACCGACTACACCGGGGAGCTGTTTTTT. It specifies CASRRPTDYTGELFF.

The V and J genes are TRBV6-5 and TRBJ1-6; D remains ambiguous. Germline V CDR1 and CDR2: MNHEY, SVGAGI. The V end lost 2 bases, the J end lost 0 bases, and 5 bases lay between the germline ends. CDR3 size: 15 residues. The CDR3 region has the DNA TGTGCCAGCAGTTACGTCAGCTCCTATAATTCACCCCTCCACTTT. It codes for CASSYVSSYNSPLHF.

J is TRBJ2-3 and V is TRBV5-1; 14 positions match TRBD2. Germline CDR1 SGHRS, CDR2 YFSETQ. This CDR3 spans 15 amino acids. Germline trimming cut 7 bases from V and 4 bases from J; bases unmatched to any gene: 5. This CDR3 reads CASVTTSGGADTQYF. DNA of the CDR3: TGCGCCAGCGTTACGACTAGCGGGGGGGCAGATACGCAGTATTTT.

The chain has TRBV24-1 and TRBJ1-2, with TRBD1 matching over 10 bases. This CDR3 is built from 17 residues. Trimming removed 4 bases from V and 6 bases from J; junction bases left unmatched: 13. Germline V gene data show CDR1 as KGHDR and CDR2 as SFDVKD. CDR3 DNA: TGTGCCACCAGTGACGTGACAGGGGGCCCCACCTGGCATGGCTACACCTTC. Translated, it gives CATSDVTGGPTWHGYTF.

This chain links TRBV11-3 with TRBJ2-7; the D gene is possibly TRBD2 (6 bases). The CDR3 has 19 residues. The germline V gene encodes CDR1 SGHNT and CDR2 YENEEA. V was cut by 5 bases and J by 0 bases, with 26 bases left in between. CDR3 bases: TGTGCCAGCAGCCCCCGGGCCGAGCGGGCGCCTCTTGACTCCTACGAGCAGTACTTC. Its translation is CASSPRAERAPLDSYEQYF.

The rearrangement links TRBV2 to TRBJ1-2, with 9 nucleotides matching TRBD1. There are 15 residues in the CDR3. Trimming cost V 10 bases and J 3 bases; bases outside gene matches: 12. Germline-derived CDR1 and CDR2 are SNHLY and FYNNEI. This CDR3 reads CATPAGGQGYYGYTF. In nucleotides, the CDR3 is TGTGCCACCCCAGCAGGGGGACAGGGATACTATGGCTACACCTTC.

The rearrangement uses TRBV28 and TRBJ1-1; TRBD1 is a possible D gene (5 bases). This CDR3 region has 13 residues. Trimming cost V 8 bases and J 6 bases, with 16 bases left between them. CDR1 is MDHEN, CDR2 SYDVKM, per germline. The CDR3 DNA reads TGTGCCAGCCATTCCGTTGCGGGGGCTGAAGCTTTCTTT. This encodes CASHSVAGAEAFF. The whole variable domain, filled in from reference TRBV28 and TRBJ1-1, reads DVKVTQSSRYLVKRTGEKVFLECVQDMDHENMFWYRQDPGLGLRLIYFSYDVKMKEKGDIPEGYSVSREKKERFSLILESASTNQTSMYLCASHSVAGAEAFFGQGTRLTVV.

Points on this clone: In the same sample, other DNA sequences code for this CDR3. CDR3 in amino acids: CASSQDRGYEQYF. CDR3 nucleotides: TGCGCCAGCAGCCAAGACAGGGGTTACGAGCAGTACTTC. The rearrangement links TRBV4-1 to TRBJ2-7; tentatively, D is TRBD1 (6 bases). V lost 0 bases and J 4 bases, leaving 7 bases between the germline ends. Germline V gene sequence: CDR1 MGHRA, CDR2 YSYEKL. The length of the CDR3 is 13 residues.

The chain combines TRBV6-2 or TRBV6-3 with TRBJ2-7; TRBD1 is a possible D gene (6 bases). CDR3 length equals 13 residues. Germline V lookup: CDR1 MNHEY, CDR2 SVGEGT. The ends were cut back, 6 bases at V and 3 bases at J, with 12 bases in the middle. The CDR3 is CASSRRDNYEQYF. The CDR3 bases are TGTGCCAGCAGCCGCCGGGACAACTACGAGCAGTACTTC.

The chain joins TRBV24-1 to TRBJ2-3; 11 bases agree with TRBD2. CDR3 length equals 15 residues. V trimming: 4 bases; J trimming: 6 bases; junction bases outside the gene matches: 5. CDR1 KGHDR and CDR2 SFDVKD come from the germline V gene. CDR3 amino acids: CATSDAGTSGDTQYF. In DNA, the CDR3 is TGTGCCACCAGTGACGCCGGGACTAGCGGTGATACGCAGTATTTT.

V usage is TRBV20-1 and J usage is TRBJ2-3; D gene unclear. This CDR3 region has 13 residues. V lost 3 bases, J lost 2 bases, and 9 bases lay in between. Germline V gene data show CDR1 as DFQATT and CDR2 as SNEGSKA (reference sequence). Here the CDR3 reads CSASSPPTDTQYF. The CDR3 bases are TGCAGTGCTAGTAGCCCGCCCACAGATACGCAGTATTTT.

This clone was detected a few times. The J gene is TRBJ2-2, the V gene TRBV19, with TRBD2 identical over 9 bases. CDR3 length: 16 amino acids. The germline CDR1 and CDR2 sequences are LNHDA and SQIVND (reference sequence). The V gene end was trimmed by 6 bases and the J gene end by 4 bases; junction bases not matched to a gene: 9. The CDR3 region has the DNA TGTGCCAGTAGCCCCAGACTAGCGGAATTCACCGGGGAGCTGTTTTTT. It codes for CASSPRLAEFTGELFF.

In its sample, this clone was seen a few times. The chain links TRBV10-1 to TRBJ2-1; 10 bases match TRBD2. J gave up 10 bases and V 6 bases, and 6 bases lay outside the gene matches. This CDR3 comprises 13 residues. Looked up from germline, CDR1 is WNHNN and CDR2 is SYGVQD (reference sequence). The CDR3 here is CASSGLLAGEQFF. DNA of the CDR3: TGCGCCAGCAGCGGATTACTAGCGGGGGAGCAGTTCTTC.

V usage is TRBV28 and J usage is TRBJ1-5; no definite D call. The V and J ends lost 5 bases and 7 bases respectively, with 12 bases between them. There are 13 residues in the CDR3. The germline gives CDR1 MDHEN, CDR2 SYDVKM. CDR3 sequence: CASSARGGQPQHF. The DNA for the CDR3 is TGTGCCAGCAGTGCACGGGGTGGACAGCCCCAGCATTTT. The full variable domain, in which reference TRBV28 and TRBJ1-5 provide the parts outside the CDR3, is DVKVTQSSRYLVKRTGEKVFLECVQDMDHENMFWYRQDPGLGLRLIYFSYDVKMKEKGDIPEGYSVSREKKERFSLILESASTNQTSMYLCASSARGGQPQHFGDGTRLSIL.

This clone turned up a few times. This chain uses TRBV25-1 with TRBJ1-2, with TRBD1 matching 9 bases. The CDR3 runs to 12 residues. The V segment lost 5 bases and the J segment 8 bases; nucleotides outside the gene matches: 3. Per the germline V gene, CDR1 is MGHDK and CDR2 is SYGVNS. CDR3 in DNA: TGTGCCAGCAGTACAGGGGGCGAGGGCTACACCTTC. The encoded protein is CASSTGGEGYTF.

The CDR3 reads CASSPTLSQPQHF. CDR3 bases: TGTGCCAGCAGTCCCACTTTAAGTCAGCCCCAGCATTTT. V and J are TRBV28 and TRBJ1-5; D call uncertain. V lost 5 bases and J lost 6, with 11 bases in between. In germline, CDR1 is MDHEN, CDR2 SYDVKM. CDR3 size: 13 residues.

The chain employs TRBV14 and TRBJ2-3; D uncertain. The CDR3 has 17 residues. CDR1 SGHDN and CDR2 FVKESK come from the germline V gene. V shed 0 bases and J shed 4 bases, with 17 bases lying between them. This chain's CDR3 is CASSQDLLEFSPDTQYF. In DNA form, the CDR3 reads TGTGCCAGCAGCCAAGACCTTCTAGAGTTTAGCCCAGATACGCAGTATTTT.

The V and J genes are TRBV24-1 and TRBJ1-2; maybe TRBD1 (6 bases). Germline V lookup: CDR1 KGHDR, CDR2 SFDVKD. Trimming left V 10 bases short and J 7 bases short, with 15 bases between. The CDR3 length is 12 residues. CDR3: CATSNGGRGYTF. The CDR3 coding sequence is TGTGCCACTTCAAACGGGGGGCGTGGCTACACCTTC.

The rearrangement links TRBV5-1 to TRBJ2-3; no firm D call. Germline assignment: CDR1 SGHRS and CDR2 YFSETQ. Trimming stripped 7 bases from V and 6 bases from J, with 9 bases between. The CDR3 contains 11 residues. CDR3 coding DNA: TGCGCCAGCCACAGTGGCGATACGCAGTATTTT. Translated: CASHSGDTQYF.

The chain links TRBV18 to TRBJ2-5, with D perhaps matching TRBD2 (6 bases). V lost 1 base to trimming and J lost 5 bases, with 14 bases between them. CDR3 length equals 15 residues. Germline lookup yields CDR1 KGHSH and CDR2 LQKENI. The CDR3 reads CASSPLAVTRETQYF. The CDR3 coding sequence is TGTGCCAGCTCACCACTAGCGGTGACTCGGGAGACCCAGTACTTC.